This T cell receptor (beta chain) originates from a study of T cell responses to AZD1222 COVID-19 vaccine. Whole-study results and caveats: No repertoire was sampled before or during the peak T cell response, only after it.

Second-dose groups at about 4 or about 12 weeks were pooled. The CDR3 has 14 amino acids. V shed 1 base and J 5 bases; nucleotides not matched to a gene: 0. Germline values: CDR1 LGHDT, CDR2 YNNKEL (reference sequence). The table came from immunoSEQ multiplex PCR; TCRdb's copy has only in-frame clones and leaves some out. The sample carries 150,000 or so clones, roughly nine tenths recorded once. Concerning this clone itself: Its matching antigen is unknown.

The TCR was taken from an adult who received the AZD1222 COVID-19 vaccine. This specimen consisted of peripheral blood, obtained 28 days after the second AZD1222 dose. V is TRBV3-1 (or the pseudogene TRBV3-2) and J is TRBJ1-5, with TRBD1 identical over 9 bases. CDR3 nucleotide sequence: TGTGCCAGCAGCCAAGGACAGGGGGATCAGCCCCAGCATTTT. Protein sequence: CASSQGQGDQPQHF.